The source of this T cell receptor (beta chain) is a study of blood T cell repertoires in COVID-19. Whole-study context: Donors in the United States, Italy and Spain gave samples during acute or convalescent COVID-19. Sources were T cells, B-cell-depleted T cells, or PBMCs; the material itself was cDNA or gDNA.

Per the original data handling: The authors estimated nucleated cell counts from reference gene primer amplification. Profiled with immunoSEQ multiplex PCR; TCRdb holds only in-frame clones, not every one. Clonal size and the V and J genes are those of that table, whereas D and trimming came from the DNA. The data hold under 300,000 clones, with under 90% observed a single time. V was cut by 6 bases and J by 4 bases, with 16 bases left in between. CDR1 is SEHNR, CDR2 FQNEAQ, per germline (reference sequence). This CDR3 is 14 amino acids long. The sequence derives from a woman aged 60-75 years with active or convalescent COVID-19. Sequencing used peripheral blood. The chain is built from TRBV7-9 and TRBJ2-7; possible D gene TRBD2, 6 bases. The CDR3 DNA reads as TGTGCCAGCAGTTCGGGACTGGCTCATTACGAGCAGTACTTC. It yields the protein CASSSGLAHYEQYF. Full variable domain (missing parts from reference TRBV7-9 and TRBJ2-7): DTGVSQNPRHKITKRGQNVTFRCDPISEHNRLYWYRQTLGQGPEFLTYFQNEAQLEKSRLLSDRFSAERPKGSFSTLEIQRTEQGDSAMYLCASSSGLAHYEQYFGPGTRLTVT.